The text below deals with one TCR beta chain. Its antigen remains unknown. TCRB transcripts that were expressed got sequenced, as all of the isolated RNA had been reverse transcribed. Some clones are missing from TCRdb's copy, which holds only in-frame ones; the method was immunoSEQ multiplex PCR. The sample lists around 56,000 clones, about 50% occurring once. The CDR3 loop spans 14 amino acids. The germline CDR1 and CDR2 sequences are SGHTA and FQGNSA. Losses at the gene ends were 5 bases for V and 4 bases for J; bases not matched to a gene: 4. This specimen belongs to a study of beta chain features in type 1 diabetes. In the study overall: In all, around 110,000,000 sorted cells from all samples were analyzed. Whole-study results and caveats: Shortening that was moderate but significant affected the TCRB CDR3s of Type 1 diabetes patients in all four CD4+ subsets.

Every sorted population was more than 95% pure. This clonotype originated in a middle-aged woman with type 1 diabetes. The specimen was Tregs from blood. This chain joins TRBV7-2 and TRBJ2-5; 10 bases match TRBD1. The CDR3 DNA follows: TGTGCCAGCAGCGTTGGACAGGGGGGAGAGACCCAGTACTTC. Residues: CASSVGQGGETQYF. Based on the CDR3 plus reference TRBV7-2 and TRBJ2-5, the full variable domain is GAGVSQSPSNKVTEKGKDVELRCDPISGHTALYWYRQSLGQGLEFLIYFQGNSAPDKSGLPSDRFSAERTGGSVSTLTIQRTQQEDSAVYLCASSVGQGGETQYFGPGTRLLVL.